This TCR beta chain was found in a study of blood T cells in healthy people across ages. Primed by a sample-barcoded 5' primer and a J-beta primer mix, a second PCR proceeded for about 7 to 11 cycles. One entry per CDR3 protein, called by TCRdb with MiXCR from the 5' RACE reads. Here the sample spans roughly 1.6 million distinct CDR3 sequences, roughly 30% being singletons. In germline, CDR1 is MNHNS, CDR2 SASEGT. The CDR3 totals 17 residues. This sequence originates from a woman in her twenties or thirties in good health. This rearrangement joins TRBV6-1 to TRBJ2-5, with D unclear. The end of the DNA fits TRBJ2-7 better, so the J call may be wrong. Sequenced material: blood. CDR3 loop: CASSPSAWEKTTHEQYF. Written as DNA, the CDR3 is TGTGCCAGTTCCCCCAGCGCGTGGGAAAAAACTACCCACGAGCAGTACTTC.